The entry below gives a single TCR beta chain sequence along with its context. Antigen unknown. The sample is drawn from a study of regulatory T cells in long-lasting Graves disease. About the study: Graves' cases, newly diagnosed, had used antithyroid drugs under 3 months.

Time point specified: newly diagnosed GD, antithyroid drugs for less than 3 months. Generation of the TCR library employed RNA extracted from PBMCs. Combining iRepertoire HTBI primers with Arm-PCR of CDR3 regions, the authors built TCR beta libraries. MiXCR, run by TCRdb on the multiplex PCR reads, gives a single entry per CDR3 protein. The data show about 400,000 distinct CDR3 sequences, roughly 17% seen once. Germline trimming cut 4 bases from V and 1 base from J; bases unmatched to any gene: 3. This CDR3 spans 16 amino acids. CDR1 and CDR2 from the germline V gene are LGHDT and YNNKEL (reference sequence). Study observations and caveats: Newly diagnosed Graves' patients had higher TCR diversity than persistent ones. Results may be inaccurate due to the small sample size. Persistent disease showed a preference for TRBV28, TRBJ1-2 and TRBJ2-5.

Separately, the same data were catalogued under a study of T cells in Graves' hyperthyroidism and ophthalmopathy.

The chain uses TRBV3-1 and TRBJ2-3, with 12 bases fitting TRBD2. This receptor was obtained from a woman aged 18-29 years with Graves disease. The material was peripheral blood mononuclear cells (PBMCs), obtained at new diagnosis, from a patient treated with antithyroid drugs. CDR3: CASSRRLAGGTDTQYF. The CDR3 nucleotides read TGTGCCAGCAGCCGGAGACTAGCGGGGGGCACAGATACGCAGTATTTT.